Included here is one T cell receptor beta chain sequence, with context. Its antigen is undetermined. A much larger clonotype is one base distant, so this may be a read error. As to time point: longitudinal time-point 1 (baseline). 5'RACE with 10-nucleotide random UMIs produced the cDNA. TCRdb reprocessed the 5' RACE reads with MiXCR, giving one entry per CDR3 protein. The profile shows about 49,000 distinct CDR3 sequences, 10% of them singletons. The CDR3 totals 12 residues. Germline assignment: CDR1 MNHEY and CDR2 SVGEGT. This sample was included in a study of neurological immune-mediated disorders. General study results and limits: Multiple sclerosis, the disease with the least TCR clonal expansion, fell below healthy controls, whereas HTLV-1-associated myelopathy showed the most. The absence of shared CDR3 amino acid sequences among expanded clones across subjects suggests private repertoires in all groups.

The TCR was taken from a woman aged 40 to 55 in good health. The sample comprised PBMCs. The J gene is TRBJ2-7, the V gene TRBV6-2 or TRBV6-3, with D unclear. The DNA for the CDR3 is TGTGCCAGCAGAGAACGCTCCTACGATCAGTACTTC. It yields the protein CASRERSYDQYF.